These 16 T cell receptor beta chains came from one sample sequenced in a study of regulatory T cells in long-lasting Graves disease. The time point here: persistent/refractory GD, antithyroid drugs over 5 years with positive TRAb. The TCR library used RNA extracted from PBMCs. Sequencing libraries for TCR beta were prepared with iRepertoire HTBI primers and Arm-PCR of CDR3 regions. Using its own MiXCR run on the multiplex PCR reads, TCRdb lists one record per CDR3 protein. This sample has approximately 380,000 distinct CDR3 sequences; 20% occur once, and the top ten carry more than 20%. Here the sequenced sample was peripheral blood mononuclear cells (PBMCs), taken when the disease was refractory, from a patient treated with antithyroid drugs. These receptors came from a female donor with Graves disease.

This clonotype was counted ten times or more. Here the CDR3 reads CASSRDHKETQYF. In DNA form, the CDR3 reads TGTGCCAGCAGCCGGGACCATAAAGAGACCCAGTACTTC. This chain links TRBV7-8 with TRBJ2-5; TRBD1 or TRBD2 may be the D gene (5 bases each). Germline CDR1 reads SGHVS; CDR2 reads FQNEAQ. The CDR3 spans 13 residues. V was cut by 5 bases and J by 3 bases, with 10 bases left in between.

Worth noting for this clonotype: This sequence may be a read error, since a much larger clone differs from it by one base. V gene TRBV7-8 combines with J gene TRBJ2-5; 9 positions match TRBD2. Losses at the gene ends were 2 bases for V and 4 bases for J; bases not matched to a gene: 8. The CDR3 sequence is 16 residues long. CDR1 SGHVS and CDR2 FQNEAQ come from the germline V gene. The CDR3, as DNA: TGTGCCAGCAGCTTATCAGGACTAGCGTCGGCAGAGACCCAGTACTTC. Its protein is CASSLSGLASAETQYF.

This clonotype was observed once. A read error likely explains this, since a far larger clone differs by one base. This chain uses TRBV7-8 with TRBJ2-7; D may be TRBD2 (5 bases). The better agreement between TRBJ2-5 and the DNA end casts doubt on the J call. The CDR3 sequence is 13 residues long. Germline loops: CDR1 SGHVS, CDR2 FQNEAQ. The CDR3 region is CASSSRRRETQYF. CDR3 sequence (DNA): TGTGCCAGCAGCTCCCGGAGGAGGGAGACCCAGTACTTC.

To note about this clonotype: This clone may be a read error of a much larger clone one base away. The conserved closing phenylalanine or tryptophan is absent in this CDR3, likely reflecting a read error. CDR3 protein: CASSSWEEKVRGYTS. CDR3 nucleotide sequence: TGTGCCAGCAGTTCTTGGGAGGAAAAGGTGCGAGGCTACACCTCC. The genes are TRBV28 and TRBJ1-2; no clear D. The germline V gene encodes CDR1 MDHEN and CDR2 SYDVKM. Trimming pared 4 bases from V and 8 bases from J, leaving 20 bases between. This CDR3 is 15 amino acids long.

This clonotype has a handful of counts. The chain carries TRBV25-1 and TRBJ1-1, with D unresolved. Germline loops: CDR1 MGHDK, CDR2 SYGVNS. The CDR3 has 14 amino acids. The germline V and J ends were trimmed by 8 bases and 4 bases, with 17 bases remaining between them. CDR3 protein: CASPPKSVSTEAFF. For the CDR3, the DNA is TGTGCCAGCCCGCCGAAGTCGGTGAGCACTGAAGCTTTCTTT.

There are a few counts of this clonotype. This chain connects TRBV9 to TRBJ2-7; D not resolved. The CDR3 contains 14 residues. Germline assignment: CDR1 SGDLS and CDR2 YYNGEE. V was cut by 0 bases and J by 9 bases, with 16 bases left in between. CDR3 sequence reads: CASSVDSYPLGQYF. CDR3 coding DNA: TGTGCCAGCAGCGTAGACAGTTACCCCTTAGGGCAGTACTTC.

This clonotype turned up a few times. The rearrangement uses TRBV5-5 and TRBJ2-5; possibly TRBD1 for D (6 bases). V was trimmed by 4 bases and J by 4 bases, leaving 14 bases between them. This CDR3 region has 14 residues. Germline V gene lookup returns CDR1 SGHKS and CDR2 YYEKEE (reference sequence). The CDR3 here is CASSPSGGAETQYF. The CDR3 region has the DNA TGTGCCAGCAGCCCCTCTGGGGGCGCAGAGACCCAGTACTTC.

The chain is built from TRBV28 and TRBJ2-7, with D unclear. CDR1 and CDR2 (germline): MDHEN, SYDVKM. V was clipped by 7 bases and J by 4 bases, with 8 bases between them. This CDR3 contains 11 residues. In DNA form, the CDR3 reads TGTGCCAGCACCGGCCGATACGAGCAGTACTTC. The encoded protein is CASTGRYEQYF.

This clonotype was counted between two and nine times. This chain connects TRBV7-2 to TRBJ2-5; the match to TRBD2 covers 12 bases. V dropped 5 bases and J dropped 6; count of bases not matched to a gene: 7. From germline, CDR1 is SGHTA and CDR2 FQGNSA. The CDR3 totals 15 residues. The CDR3 region has the DNA TGTGCCAGCAGCATCCTAGCGGGAGGGTCACAGACCCAGTACTTC. Its protein is CASSILAGGSQTQYF.

CDR3: CASSWAGGDNQPQHF. The CDR3 DNA is TGTGCCAGCAGTTGGGCAGGGGGCGACAATCAGCCCCAGCATTTT. This rearrangement joins TRBV6-5 to TRBJ1-5; TRBD1 agrees at 8 bases. Germline V gives CDR1 MNHEY, CDR2 SVGAGI. The CDR3 is made up of 15 amino acids. Unmatched junction bases numbered 5, after V lost 4 bases and J lost 3 bases.

To note about this clonotype: A much bigger clone sits one base away, suggesting this may be a read error. The CDR3 carries no conserved terminal phenylalanine or tryptophan, so it likely arises from a read error. The chain is built from TRBV6-5 and TRBJ2-5; no clear D gene. This CDR3 has 13 amino acids. Trimming took 2 bases from V and 2 from J, leaving 6 bases between them. Looked up from germline, CDR1 is MNHEY and CDR2 is SVGAGI. CDR3 nucleotide sequence: TGTGCCAGCAGTTACGACGTACAAGAGACCCAGTACTCC. This gives the protein CASSYDVQETQYS.

This clonotype came up many times. The rearrangement uses TRBV11-2 and TRBJ2-5; 12 bases match TRBD2. After removal of 5 bases from V and 4 bases from J, the junction contained 5 bases not matched to a gene. Germline CDR1 is SGHAT and CDR2 is FQNNGV. CDR3 length: 15 residues. CDR3 sequence: CASSRLAGAGETQYF. The CDR3 DNA is TGTGCCAGCAGCCGACTAGCGGGGGCGGGAGAGACCCAGTACTTC.

This clonotype showed up many times. V and J are TRBV7-9 and TRBJ2-7; D unclear. The CDR3 length is 14 residues. The germline V gene has CDR1 SEHNR and CDR2 FQNEAQ (reference sequence). V was trimmed by 4 bases and J by 7 bases, leaving 17 bases between them. CDR3 in DNA: TGTGCCAGCAGCTCTGCTAGTCCCCCCTGGGAGCAGTACTTC. This encodes CASSSASPPWEQYF.

This clonotype has at least ten counts. The rearrangement joins TRBV2 to TRBJ1-1; D gene ambiguous. The CDR3 length is 11 residues. CDR1 and CDR2 (germline): SNHLY, FYNNEI. The ends were cut back, 3 bases at V and 5 bases at J, with 4 bases in the middle. CDR3 bases: TGTGCCAGCAGTGAGCGGACTGAAGCTTTCTTT. As protein: CASSERTEAFF.

The chain recombines TRBV6-9 with TRBJ2-7; D unresolved. CDR3 length equals 11 residues. Germline V CDR1 and CDR2: MNHGY, SVAAGI. The V and J ends lost 3 bases and 5 bases respectively, with 5 bases between them. The CDR3 DNA follows: TGTGCCAGCAGTTACGTGGACGAGCAGTACTTC. Its translation: CASSYVDEQYF.

This rearrangement joins TRBV6-2 or TRBV6-3 to TRBJ2-7; D is uncertain. V was trimmed by 6 bases and J by 6 bases, leaving 12 bases between them. CDR1 and CDR2 from the germline V gene are MNHEY and SVGEGT. The CDR3 totals 12 residues. In nucleotides, the CDR3 is TGTGCCAGCAGCTCCCAGAGGAGCGAGCAGTACTTC. Its protein is CASSSQRSEQYF.